The present entry profiles one T cell receptor (beta chain) with its context. The data were produced by immunoSEQ multiplex PCR, yet TCRdb's version contains in-frame clones alone and is incomplete. The sample records around 500,000 clones, roughly 90% being singletons. This sample is drawn from a study of blood T cell repertoires in COVID-19. The length of the CDR3 is 16 residues. CDR1 SGHRS and CDR2 YFSETQ come from the germline V gene. The V end was cut by 3 bases, the J end by 1 base, with 16 bases between. The sample comprised PBMCs or T cells enriched from blood (not recorded which). The rearrangement uses TRBV5-1 and TRBJ2-5; perhaps TRBD1 as D (6 bases). The receptor comes from a woman in her 40s who had recovered from COVID-19. The CDR3: CASSSSLQGLQETQYF. The CDR3 DNA follows: TGCGCCAGCAGCTCGAGCCTACAGGGCCTCCAAGAGACCCAGTACTTC.